The present entry profiles one T cell receptor (beta chain) with its context. This clonotype was seen only a few times. Its antigen specificity is not known. Per-base qualities were not stored, and no clone one base away is much larger. The receptor library was made with RACE. The instrument given in TCRdb is NextSeq 500. Library preparation attached unique molecular identifiers to individual cDNA molecules for quantitative, reproducible TCR counting. Each blood RNA sample was used to sequence both TCR alpha and TCR beta chains. The published analysis was carried out like this. A median of about 89,000 TCRs per sample was observed, with a range of roughly 20,000 to 700,000. The Decombinator software suite was used to annotate the V, J and CDR3 of the TCR reads. To make PS versus PT1 abundance plots, every sample was subsampled to the same number of TCRs (28,000). TCRs were defined as expanded if absent before sensitization and observed at least eight times at the 2-week time point. The raw public data were reprocessed by TCRdb itself: fastp quality trimming at Q25, MiXCR clonotype calling, in-frame beta chains only. Each CDR3 protein gets just one entry, which takes the most common genes and DNA from the rows behind it. TCRdb, not the original authors, processed these V and J calls. The sample table contains some 400,000 distinct CDR3 sequences; only one count was recorded for more than 4.5% of them. The ten largest clones take up approximately 2.1% of the sample.

This sample is part of a study of human T cells and chemical hapten exposure (dated by TCRdb to the early 2020s). Study-level background: For sensitization, 2% DPC in acetone was applied to a roughly 2 cm by roughly 2 cm area of upper inner arm skin. Alopecia areata with under or over 50% scalp involvement, alopecia totalis and alopecia universalis were represented in the patient cohort, which was mostly female. Libraries were pooled for sequencing, and variation in per-sample TCR yields was attributed mainly to small differences in library volumes within the pool. Patch tests used Finn chambers with 0.01% DPC on the upper back, scored after 6 days by International Contact Dermatitis Research Group standards. Blood for TCR sequencing was provided by twenty-nine alopecia patients at one to four time points (pre-sensitization, 2, 6 and 24 weeks). Blood samples were taken from patients before sensitization (week 0) and at 2, 6 and about 24 weeks after DPC sensitization. Weekly therapeutic DPC doses were additionally applied to the scalp of patients throughout the roughly 23-week study period. Peripheral blood TCR repertoire changes were tracked in vivo in alopecia patients during primary and secondary sensitization to the hapten diphenylcyclopropenone (DPC).

CDR1 SGHTA and CDR2 FQGNSA were looked up in the germline V gene. V is cut by 1 base and J by 5 bases, and the space between the germline ends is 19 bases. Spanning cysteine to phenylalanine, the CDR3 consists of 17 amino acids. Only the CDR3 DNA stays, 51 bases, in frame from base 1. The label giving this sample's time point can be read as: patch test 1, 2 weeks after DPC sensitization. The treatment or condition label, as the study defines it: therapeutic diphenylcyclopropenone sensitization with weekly scalp DPC. At each patch-test visit, blood was drawn before the patch test was applied. To be eligible, patients had to be aged 18 to 70, diagnosed with alopecia and judged suitable for DPC therapy, while pregnant patients were excluded. Unfractionated whole blood was collected in Tempus Blood RNA tubes, and total RNA was extracted from that blood. General study outcomes and caveats: After repeated subsampling, the strength of the expansion versus patch-test correlation and the threshold at which it became significant changed. Because all patients had alopecia, a presumed autoimmune disease, the immune response of the patients might differ from that of healthy individuals. Expanded TCRs formed significantly more large CDR3 similarity clusters than pre-sensitization or healthy control sets, consistent with antigen-driven responses. Patch test score was positively correlated with the number of PT1 expanded TCRs, with significance at thresholds 8, 16 and 32 but not at 4. DPC sensitization did not change the number of TCRs with a frequency above 1 in 1000, and there was no evidence of changes in global repertoire structure.

Recombination connected TRBV7-2 to TRBJ2-3, with the D gene not clear enough to name. The material sequenced was whole blood, taken in connection with sensitization to the hapten diphenylcyclopropenone (DPC). This sequence was found in a woman in her forties or fifties with alopecia areata. Some clones in this sample may be carry-over from other donors' samples. The CDR3 reads CASSLVSARSLGDTQYF. Read as DNA, the sequence is TGTGCCAGCAGCTTAGTTTCTGCTCGCTCCCTCGGAGATACGCAGTATTTT. The full variable domain, completed from the reference TRBV7-2 and TRBJ2-3 proteins outside the CDR3, reads GAGVSQSPSNKVTEKGKDVELRCDPISGHTALYWYRQSLGQGLEFLIYFQGNSAPDKSGLPSDRFSAERTGGSVSTLTIQRTQQEDSAVYLCASSLVSARSLGDTQYFGPGTRLTVL.